This TCR beta chain was identified during a study of PD-L1 blockade in urothelial cancer. For the study at large: Patients began atezolizumab, 1,200 mg intravenously every 3 weeks, in about 2014. Per blood sample, T cells had a median of around 150,000. Male sex and bladder-origin urothelial cancer characterized about 90% of the roughly 30 patients.

In germline, CDR1 is KGHSH, CDR2 LQKENI. The V and J ends lost 0 bases and 0 bases respectively, with 12 bases between them. The CDR3 is made up of 17 amino acids. This clone occurred once. Method: immunoSEQ multiplex PCR; TCRdb's copy keeps in-frame clones and lacks some. Here the sample spans about 71,000 clones, 85% to 90% being singletons. V is TRBV18 and J is TRBJ1-3; maybe TRBD1 (5 bases). The specimen was PBMCs, collected around atezolizumab (anti-PD-L1) treatment. This TCR derives from a man aged 55 to 70 with urothelial cancer. For the CDR3, the DNA is TGTGCCAGCTCACCACCGGCAGGGCCCACCTCTGGAAACACCATATATTTT. This sequence encodes CASSPPAGPTSGNTIYF.